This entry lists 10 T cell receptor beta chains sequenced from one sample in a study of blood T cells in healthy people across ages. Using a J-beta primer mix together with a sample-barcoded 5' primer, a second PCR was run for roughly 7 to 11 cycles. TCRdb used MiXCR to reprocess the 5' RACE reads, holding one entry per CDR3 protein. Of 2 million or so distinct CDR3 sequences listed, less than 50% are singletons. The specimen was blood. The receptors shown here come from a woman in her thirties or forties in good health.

CDR3 protein: CASSYGEGGGYYEQYF. In DNA form, the CDR3 reads TGTGCCAGCAGTTACGGTGAAGGGGGAGGATATTACGAGCAGTACTTC. The chain has TRBV6-5 and TRBJ2-4, with D perhaps matching TRBD1 or TRBD2 (6 bases each). The last part of the DNA fits TRBJ2-7 better; the J call may be wrong. This CDR3 has 16 residues. Germline V lookup: CDR1 MNHEY, CDR2 SVGAGI.

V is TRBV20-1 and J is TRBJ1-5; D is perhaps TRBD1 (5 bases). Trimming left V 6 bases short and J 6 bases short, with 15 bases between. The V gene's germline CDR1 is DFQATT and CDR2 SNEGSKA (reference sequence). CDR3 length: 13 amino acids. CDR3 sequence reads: CSANAGVSQPQHF. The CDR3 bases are TGCAGTGCGAATGCGGGGGTAAGTCAGCCCCAGCATTTT.

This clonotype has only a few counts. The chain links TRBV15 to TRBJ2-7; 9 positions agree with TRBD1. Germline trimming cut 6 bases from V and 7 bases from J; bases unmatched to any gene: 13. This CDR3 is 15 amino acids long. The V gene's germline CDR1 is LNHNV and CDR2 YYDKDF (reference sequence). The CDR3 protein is CATSPGQGRVNEQYF. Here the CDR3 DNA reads TGTGCCACCAGTCCCGGACAGGGGAGGGTCAATGAGCAGTACTTC.

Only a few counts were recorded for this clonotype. CDR3 DNA: TGCAGTGCTAGACCCTGGGGACTCGAGCTAGTGGATACGCAGTATTTT. It codes for CSARPWGLELVDTQYF. The rearrangement uses TRBV20-1 and TRBJ2-3; D possibly corresponds to TRBD2 (6 bases). CDR1 and CDR2 (germline): DFQATT, SNEGSKA (reference sequence). V lost 2 bases, J lost 6 bases, and 21 bases lay in between. CDR3 size: 16 residues.

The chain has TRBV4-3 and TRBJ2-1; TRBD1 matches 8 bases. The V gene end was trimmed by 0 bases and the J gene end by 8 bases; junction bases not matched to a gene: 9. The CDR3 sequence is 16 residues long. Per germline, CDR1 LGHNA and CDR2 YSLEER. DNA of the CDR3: TGCGCCAGCAGCCAAGATCTTGGCAGGGGGCTTGATGAGCAGTTCTTC. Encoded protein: CASSQDLGRGLDEQFF.

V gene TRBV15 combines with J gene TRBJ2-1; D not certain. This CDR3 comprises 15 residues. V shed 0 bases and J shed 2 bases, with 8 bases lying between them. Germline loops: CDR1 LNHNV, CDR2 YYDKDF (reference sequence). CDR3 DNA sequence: TGTGCCACCAGCAGAGATAACCCAGCCTACAATGAGCAGTTCTTC. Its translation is CATSRDNPAYNEQFF. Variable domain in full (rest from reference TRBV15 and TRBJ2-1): DAMVIQNPRYQVTQFGKPVTLSCSQTLNHNVMYWYQQKSSQAPKLLFHYYDKDFNNEADTPDNFQSRRPNTSFCFLDIRSPGLGDTAMYLCATSRDNPAYNEQFFGPGTRLTVL.

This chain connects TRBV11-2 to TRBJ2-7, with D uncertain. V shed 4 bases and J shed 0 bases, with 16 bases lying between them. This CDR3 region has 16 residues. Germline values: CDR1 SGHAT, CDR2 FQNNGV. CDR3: CASSSGRVGPSYEQYF. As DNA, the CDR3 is TGTGCCAGCAGCTCCGGTCGAGTAGGGCCCTCCTACGAGCAGTACTTC.

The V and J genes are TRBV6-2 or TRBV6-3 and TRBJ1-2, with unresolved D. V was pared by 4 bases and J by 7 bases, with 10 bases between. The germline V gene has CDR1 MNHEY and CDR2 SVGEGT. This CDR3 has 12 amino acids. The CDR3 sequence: CASSLQRCGYTF. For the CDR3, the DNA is TGTGCCAGCAGTTTACAGAGGTGTGGCTACACCTTC.

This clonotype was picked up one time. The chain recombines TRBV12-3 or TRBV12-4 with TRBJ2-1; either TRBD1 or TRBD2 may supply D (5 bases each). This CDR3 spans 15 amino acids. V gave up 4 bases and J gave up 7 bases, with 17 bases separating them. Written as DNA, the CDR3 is TGTGCCAGCAGTTGGCCGGGGACGGCCAGGAATGAGCAGTTCTTC. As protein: CASSWPGTARNEQFF.

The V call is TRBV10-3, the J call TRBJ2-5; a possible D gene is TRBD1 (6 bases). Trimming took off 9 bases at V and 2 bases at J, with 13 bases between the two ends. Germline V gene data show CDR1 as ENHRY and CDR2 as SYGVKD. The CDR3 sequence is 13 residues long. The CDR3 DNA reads TGTGCCATATCCGGGACACAGCAAGAGACCCAGTACTTC. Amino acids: CAISGTQQETQYF.